This T cell receptor (beta chain) was found in a study of CD8+ T cells in alopecia areata. Study observations and caveats: Clonality in lesional scalp, especially alopecia totalis/universalis, exceeded that of normal scalp.

This clone was observed a handful of times. Its specificity is unknown. Germline CDR1 reads MNHEY; CDR2 reads SVGAGI. The CDR3 spans 13 residues. Trimming shortened V by 3 bases and J by 6 bases, and 12 bases separated the two germline ends. The authors extracted RNA and reverse transcribed it into cDNA as the sequencing template. Clones were sequenced by immunoSEQ multiplex PCR, and TCRdb holds only the in-frame ones, with some missing. The table lists around 190,000 clones, about 61% of them singletons, with over 4% in the top ten. This chain uses TRBV6-5 with TRBJ2-7; no definite D call. This TCR came from a human donor in good health. The specimen was CD8+ T cells sorted from blood. As DNA, the CDR3 is TGTGCCAGCAGTTATCGTCCCCTGGGCGAGCAGTACTTC. This encodes CASSYRPLGEQYF.